Each of the 7 T cell receptor beta chains below was sequenced from the same sample in a study of T-cell memory formation after mild COVID-19. One entry per CDR3 protein, called by TCRdb with MiXCR from the 5' RACE reads. The top ten hold 20% to 25% of the sample, which has about 270,000 distinct CDR3 sequences, 15% to 20% seen once. Sequencing was performed on PBMCs or a T cell subset sorted from them (not recorded which). The receptor source for this set is a man between 18 and 29 years old who had mild COVID-19 (a few samples of this study predate the infection). Cell type and time point are not known.

The table lists this clonotype with many counts. This chain links TRBV4-2 with TRBJ2-1; TRBD2 matches at 12 bases. Germline CDR1 is LGHNA and CDR2 is YNFKEQ. This CDR3 has 15 residues. Trimming removed 3 bases from V and 6 bases from J; junction bases left unmatched: 3. The CDR3 here is CASSQLAGGRNEQFF. The CDR3 coding sequence is TGTGCCAGCAGCCAGCTAGCGGGGGGGCGCAATGAGCAGTTCTTC.

This clonotype has more than one count but fewer than ten. The V gene is TRBV23-1, the J gene TRBJ2-1; D possibly corresponds to TRBD1 (6 bases). TRBV23-1 is sorted into the ORF group, with uncertain function. This CDR3 region has 11 residues. The V gene lost 8 bases and the J gene lost 9 bases, with 11 bases spanning the gap. The CDR3 DNA reads as TGCGCCAGCGGACAGAAGACTGAGCAGTTCTTC. Its protein product is CASGQKTEQFF.

In its sample, this clonotype was seen a few times. The rearrangement uses TRBV15 and TRBJ1-2; D not certain. The V end lost 3 bases, the J end lost 7 bases, and 9 bases lay between the germline ends. The CDR3 totals 12 residues. From germline, CDR1 is LNHNV and CDR2 YYDKDF (reference sequence). Here the CDR3 reads CATSRGTTGYTF. For the CDR3, the DNA is TGTGCCACCAGCAGGGGTACAACTGGCTACACCTTC.

This clonotype has only a few counts. CDR3 sequence: CASSKGQVYEQYF. The CDR3 DNA reads TGTGCCAGCAGCAAAGGACAGGTCTACGAGCAGTACTTC. This sequence joins TRBV5-5 and TRBJ2-7; 7 bases agree with TRBD1. CDR1 is SGHKS, CDR2 YYEKEE, per germline (reference sequence). V shed 4 bases, J shed 3 bases, and the junction held 4 bases outside the gene matches. This CDR3 has 13 residues.

The chain couples TRBV7-2 to TRBJ2-1, with D possibly matching TRBD2 (6 bases). Germline V lookup: CDR1 SGHTA, CDR2 FQGNSA. This CDR3 region has 14 residues. The V end lost 4 bases, the J end lost 12 bases, and 19 bases lay between the germline ends. CDR3 in DNA: TGTGCCAGCAGCTCTCAGGAGGGGAGGTCGGCGCAGTTCTTC. Translated, it gives CASSSQEGRSAQFF.

J is TRBJ1-2 and V is TRBV6-6; D unresolved. Germline V gene sequence: CDR1 MNHNY, CDR2 SVGAGI (reference sequence). The CDR3 covers 12 residues. V was trimmed by 7 bases and J by 1 base, leaving 7 bases between them. The DNA for the CDR3 is TGTGCCAGCACGAAGGGTAACTATGGCTACACCTTC. Protein: CASTKGNYGYTF.

The V call is TRBV19, the J call TRBJ1-1, with D perhaps matching TRBD1 (5 bases). The CDR3 contains 13 residues. Deletions cut 0 bases from V and 8 bases from J, with 10 bases between. Per germline, CDR1 LNHDA and CDR2 SQIVND (reference sequence). The CDR3 nucleotides are TGTGCCAGTAGTATAGATCTGAGGGGAGAAGCTTTCTTT. This translates into CASSIDLRGEAFF.